The source of this T cell receptor (beta chain) is a study of cytomegalovirus exposure and HLA in healthy donors. Background on the study: A prior study identified 117 million unique TCR beta sequences from roughly 170 million T cells.

The study's findings and limits: Analysis was carried out at a later point, and it linked a missense DCLRE1C variant to TCR beta V- and J-gene trimming.

PCR used 60 Vbeta primers and 13 Jbeta primers. TCRdb keeps only in-frame clones here, not all; method: immunoSEQ multiplex PCR. Here the sample spans under 200,000 clones, almost 85% being singletons. Comments on this clone: What it binds is unknown.

Source material: PBMCs. The source is a boy aged 5-17 years in good health and CMV-seronegative.

The CDR3 DNA reads as TGTGCCAGCAGCGGGGGGACTAGCGACCTCAAGTTCTTC. It is translated as CASSGGTSDLKFF. The rearrangement joins TRBV7-8 to TRBJ2-1, with 10 positions matching TRBD2. Looked up from germline, CDR1 is SGHVS and CDR2 is FQNEAQ. Trimming took 5 bases from V and 14 from J; bases not matched to a gene: 9. The CDR3 has 13 residues.